One sample yielded the 16 T cell receptor beta chains listed below, sequenced in a study of cytomegalovirus exposure and HLA in healthy donors. Use of 60 Vbeta and 13 Jbeta primers characterized the PCR. The repertoire was sequenced with immunoSEQ multiplex PCR; TCRdb's copy has only in-frame clones and lacks some. Here the sample spans approximately 110,000 clones, around three quarters being singletons. Input material: PBMCs. Receptors originate from a woman aged 50 to 60 in good health and CMV-seropositive.

CDR3 DNA sequence: TGTGCCAGCAGGGGGGGAGCAGCTTGGGAGCAGTTCTTC. This sequence encodes CASRGGAAWEQFF. The chain employs TRBV2 and TRBJ2-1; D possibly corresponds to TRBD2 (6 bases). Germline V lookup: CDR1 SNHLY, CDR2 FYNNEI. The ends were cut back, 6 bases at V and 10 bases at J, with 16 bases in the middle. The CDR3 loop spans 13 amino acids.

The J gene is TRBJ2-1, the V gene TRBV7-6; D ambiguous. The V and J ends lost 0 bases and 2 bases respectively, with 11 bases between them. Germline V lookup: CDR1 SGHVS, CDR2 FNYEAQ. The CDR3 length is 16 residues. The CDR3 DNA reads as TGTGCCAGCAGCTTAGCGTCGCGGATACCCTACAATGAGCAGTTCTTC. This gives the protein CASSLASRIPYNEQFF. Drawing the rest from reference TRBV7-6 and TRBJ2-1, the complete variable domain is GAGVSQSPRYKVTKRGQDVALRCDPISGHVSLYWYRQALGQGPEFLTYFNYEAQQDKSGLPNDRFSAERPEGSISTLTIQRTEQRDSAMYRCASSLASRIPYNEQFFGPGTRLTVL.

This rearrangement joins TRBV5-6 to TRBJ2-3, with 12 bases that match TRBD2. The germline gives CDR1 SGHDT, CDR2 YYEEEE. The CDR3 extends over 19 amino acids. The trim removed 0 bases at V and 3 bases at J, leaving 11 bases unmatched. CDR3 sequence (DNA): TGTGCCAGCAGCTTGGTCCGGCTAGCGGGAGGGCAGATTACAGATACGCAGTATTTT. This codes for CASSLVRLAGGQITDTQYF.

This clone was seen more than once but under ten times. The chain employs TRBV10-3 and TRBJ1-4; D unclear. The germline gives CDR1 ENHRY, CDR2 SYGVKD. Trimming pared 5 bases from V and 0 bases from J, leaving 7 bases between. This CDR3 region has 14 residues. The CDR3 nucleotides read TGTGCCATCAGTTCGGTTGCAACTAATGAAAAACTGTTTTTT. Its translation is CAISSVATNEKLFF.

The genes are TRBV2 and TRBJ1-2; TRBD1 agrees at 10 bases. This CDR3 is built from 12 residues. Trimming at V came to 5 bases and at J to 8 bases, leaving 2 bases not matched to a gene. From germline, CDR1 is SNHLY and CDR2 FYNNEI. CDR3 sequence: CASSQGQGGYTF. Here the CDR3 DNA reads TGTGCCAGCAGTCAGGGACAGGGGGGCTACACCTTC.

The chain recombines TRBV6-1 with TRBJ2-1, with unresolved D. This CDR3 comprises 15 residues. CDR1 is MNHNS and CDR2 is SASEGT in the germline V gene. V was shortened by 3 bases and J by 3 bases, with 12 bases between the two germline ends. CDR3 nucleotide sequence: TGTGCCAGCAGTGATCCCCGCCGAGGCTACAATGAGCAGTTCTTC. It is translated as CASSDPRRGYNEQFF.

The chain joins TRBV27 to TRBJ2-6; 12 nucleotides match TRBD1. The CDR3 runs to 21 residues. The junction had 16 bases not matched to a gene; V was cut back by 5 bases and J by 2 bases. CDR1 and CDR2 (germline): MNHEY, SMNVEV (reference sequence). CDR3 in amino acids: CASSAGTGGSFFGAGANVLTF. The CDR3 DNA is TGTGCCAGCAGTGCCGGGACAGGGGGCTCTTTTTTCGGAGCTGGGGCCAACGTCCTGACTTTC.

In the case of this clone: Other nucleotide sequences from this sample produce the same CDR3. This chain uses TRBV10-3 with TRBJ1-1; TRBD1 is a possible D gene (6 bases). The CDR3 length is 14 residues. Germline CDR1 reads ENHRY; CDR2 reads SYGVKD. Trimming took off 3 bases at V and 4 bases at J, with 12 bases between the two ends. The CDR3 sequence: CAISDRGGITEAFF. The CDR3 DNA reads as TGTGCCATCAGTGACAGGGGTGGTATCACTGAAGCTTTCTTT.

Here the CDR3 DNA reads TGTGCCATCAGTGGACTAGCGGGGGGCTTGGGAGGAGAGCAGTTCTTC. Protein product: CAISGLAGGLGGEQFF. V gene TRBV10-3 combines with J gene TRBJ2-1, with TRBD2 matching 13 bases. Germline-derived CDR1 and CDR2 are ENHRY and SYGVKD. With 4 bases clipped from V and 10 bases from J, the junction kept 10 bases outside the gene matches. The length of the CDR3 is 16 residues.

The chain uses TRBV14 and TRBJ2-1, with TRBD2 matching 10 bases. With V trimmed by 4 bases and J by 5 bases, 5 bases remained unmatched. This CDR3 comprises 15 residues. Germline CDR1 SGHDN, CDR2 FVKESK. The CDR3 bases are TGTGCCAGCAGCCGGATTACTAGCGGGGACAATGAGCAGTTCTTC. Protein product: CASSRITSGDNEQFF.

V is TRBV6-4 and J is TRBJ1-1; D not certain. Trimming stripped 7 bases from V and 3 bases from J, with 15 bases between. CDR1 is MRHNA and CDR2 is SNTAGT in the germline V gene. The CDR3 is 14 residues long. CDR3 bases: TGTGCCAGCAAACCCGGAGGGCCTGACACTGAAGCTTTCTTT. Translation gives CASKPGGPDTEAFF.

The rearrangement uses TRBV5-4 and TRBJ2-3, with 10 bases aligning to TRBD2. CDR1 is SGHNT, CDR2 YYREEE, per germline (reference sequence). The trim removed 4 bases at V and 4 bases at J, leaving 9 bases unmatched. CDR3 size: 16 residues. The CDR3: CASSLPSGGGSDTQYF. CDR3 bases: TGTGCCAGCAGCCTCCCCAGCGGGGGGGGCTCAGATACGCAGTATTTT.

The sample holds one count of this clone. The chain links TRBV2 to TRBJ2-1; 15 bases line up with TRBD2. V was pared by 6 bases and J by 4 bases, with 1 base of the junction left unmatched. The CDR3 is 15 amino acids. Germline V gives CDR1 SNHLY, CDR2 FYNNEI. As DNA, the CDR3 is TGTGCCAGCAGGGGACTAGCGGGGGGTTACAATGAGCAGTTCTTC. It specifies CASRGLAGGYNEQFF. Supplemented by reference TRBV2 and TRBJ2-1, the full variable domain reads EPEVTQTPSHQVTQMGQEVILRCVPISNHLYFYWYRQILGQKVEFLVSFYNNEISEKSEIFDDQFSVERPDGSNFTLKIRSTKLEDSAMYFCASRGLAGGYNEQFFGPGTRLTVL.

The CDR3 loop is CATSRPGGLNQPQHF. The CDR3 DNA reads TGTGCCACCAGTAGACCGGGGGGACTAAATCAGCCCCAGCATTTT. The genes are TRBV15 and TRBJ1-5; D perhaps matches TRBD1 (5 bases). CDR3 length: 15 amino acids. Germline CDR1 reads LNHNV; CDR2 reads YYDKDF (reference sequence). V lost 6 bases and J 4 bases, leaving 16 bases between the germline ends.

This chain connects TRBV7-9 to TRBJ2-5; 7 bases agree with TRBD2. The ends lost 5 bases at V and 4 bases at J; junction bases unmatched: 13. The CDR3 extends over 16 amino acids. Per the germline V gene, CDR1 is SEHNR and CDR2 is FQNEAQ (reference sequence). The DNA for the CDR3 is TGTGCCAGCAGCCCACGAGGGGAGGGTAGCAGAGAGACCCAGTACTTC. Residues: CASSPRGEGSRETQYF.

J is TRBJ2-5 and V is TRBV19, with D possibly being TRBD2 (6 bases). Germline V lookup: CDR1 LNHDA, CDR2 SQIVND (reference sequence). V was cut by 5 bases and J by 2 bases, with 24 bases left in between. The CDR3 sequence is 18 residues long. The CDR3 coding sequence is TGTGCCAGTAGTCTGGTTCCTCCTCCGGGGAGGAAACAAGAGACCCAGTACTTC. It yields the protein CASSLVPPPGRKQETQYF.